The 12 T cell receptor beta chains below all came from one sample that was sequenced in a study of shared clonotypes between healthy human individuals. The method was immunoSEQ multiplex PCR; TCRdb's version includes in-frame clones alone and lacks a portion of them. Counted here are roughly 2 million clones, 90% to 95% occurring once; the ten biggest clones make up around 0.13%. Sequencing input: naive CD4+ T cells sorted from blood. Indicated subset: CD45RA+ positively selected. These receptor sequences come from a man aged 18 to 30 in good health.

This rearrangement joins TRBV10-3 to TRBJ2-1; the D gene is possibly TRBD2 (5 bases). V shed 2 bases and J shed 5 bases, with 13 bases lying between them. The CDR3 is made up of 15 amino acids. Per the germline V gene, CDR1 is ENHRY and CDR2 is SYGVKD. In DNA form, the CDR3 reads TGTGCCATCAGTGAGAAGTCTAGCATAAACAATGAGCAGTTCTTC. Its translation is CAISEKSSINNEQFF.

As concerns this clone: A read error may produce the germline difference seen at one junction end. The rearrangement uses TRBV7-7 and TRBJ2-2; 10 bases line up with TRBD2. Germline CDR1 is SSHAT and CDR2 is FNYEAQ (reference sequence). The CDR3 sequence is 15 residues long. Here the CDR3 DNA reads TGTGCTAGCAGCCGGACTAGCGGTAACACCGGGGAGCTGTTTTTT. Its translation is CASSRTSGNTGELFF. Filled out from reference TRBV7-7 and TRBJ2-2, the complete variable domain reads GAGVSQSPRYKVTKRGQDVTLRCDPISSHATLYWYQQALGQGPEFLTYFNYEAQPDKSGLPSDRFSAERPEGSISTLTIQRTEQRDSAMYRCASSRTSGNTGELFFGEGSRLTVL.

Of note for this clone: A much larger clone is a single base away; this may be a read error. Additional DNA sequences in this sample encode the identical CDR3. CDR3 sequence (DNA): TGTGCCAGCTCACCGCCGGGGGACTACGAGCAGTACTTC. Translation: CASSPPGDYEQYF. The chain is built from TRBV18 and TRBJ2-7; perhaps TRBD2 as D (6 bases). The V gene's germline CDR1 is KGHSH and CDR2 LQKENI. The CDR3 is made up of 13 amino acids. The V and J ends lost 3 bases and 3 bases respectively, with 9 bases between them.

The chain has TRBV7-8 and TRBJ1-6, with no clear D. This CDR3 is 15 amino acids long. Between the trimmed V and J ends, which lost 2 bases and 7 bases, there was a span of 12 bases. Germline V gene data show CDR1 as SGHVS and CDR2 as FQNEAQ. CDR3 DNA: TGTGCCAGCAGCTTAACGGCTTTGGGGAATTCACCCCTCCACTTT. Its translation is CASSLTALGNSPLHF.

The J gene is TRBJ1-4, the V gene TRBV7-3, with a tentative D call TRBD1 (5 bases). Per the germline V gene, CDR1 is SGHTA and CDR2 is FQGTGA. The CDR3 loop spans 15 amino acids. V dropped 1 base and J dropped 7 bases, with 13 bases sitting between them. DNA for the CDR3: TGTGCCAGCAGCTTAATGGGGCAGGGAGGTGAAAAACTGTTTTTT. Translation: CASSLMGQGGEKLFF.

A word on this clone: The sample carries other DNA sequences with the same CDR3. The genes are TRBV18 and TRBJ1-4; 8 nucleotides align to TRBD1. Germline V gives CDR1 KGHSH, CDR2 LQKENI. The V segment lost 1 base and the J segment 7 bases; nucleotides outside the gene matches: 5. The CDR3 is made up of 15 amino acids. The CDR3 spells CASSPRGQGSEKLFF. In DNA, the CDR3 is TGTGCCAGCTCACCACGAGGACAGGGTTCTGAAAAACTGTTTTTT.

The CDR3 loop is CASGLDTRSGNQPQHF. In DNA form, the CDR3 reads TGTGCTAGTGGTTTGGACACCCGTTCGGGCAATCAGCCCCAGCATTTT. The chain couples TRBV12-5 to TRBJ1-5; D uncertain. CDR3 length: 16 amino acids. V shed 1 base and J shed 2 bases, with 12 bases lying between them. The germline gives CDR1 LGHNT, CDR2 FRNRAP. Using reference TRBV12-5 and TRBJ1-5 for the parts outside the CDR3, the full variable domain is DARVTQTPRHKVTEMGQEVTMRCQPILGHNTVFWYRQTMMQGLELLAYFRNRAPLDDSGMPKDRFSAEMPDATLATLKIQPSEPRDSAVYFCASGLDTRSGNQPQHFGDGTRLSIL.

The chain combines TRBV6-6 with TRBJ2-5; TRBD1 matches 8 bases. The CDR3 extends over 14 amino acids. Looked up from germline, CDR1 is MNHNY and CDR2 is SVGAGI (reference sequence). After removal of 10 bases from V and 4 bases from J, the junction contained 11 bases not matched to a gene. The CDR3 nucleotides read TGTGCCACCAGGCGGCAGGGGGCAAGAGAGACCCAGTACTTC. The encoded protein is CATRRQGARETQYF.

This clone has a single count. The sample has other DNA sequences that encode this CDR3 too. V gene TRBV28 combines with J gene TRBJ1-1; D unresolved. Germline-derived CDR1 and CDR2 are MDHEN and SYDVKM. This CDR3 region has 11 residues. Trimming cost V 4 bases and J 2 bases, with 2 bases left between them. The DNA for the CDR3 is TGTGCCAGCAGTTCTAACACTGAAGCTTTCTTT. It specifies CASSSNTEAFF.

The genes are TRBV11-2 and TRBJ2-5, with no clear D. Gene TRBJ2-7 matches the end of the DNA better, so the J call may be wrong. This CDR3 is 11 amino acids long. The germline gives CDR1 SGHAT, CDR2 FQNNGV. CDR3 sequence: CASSLESEQYF. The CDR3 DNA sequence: TGTGCCAGCAGCTTAGAGTCCGAGCAGTACTTC.

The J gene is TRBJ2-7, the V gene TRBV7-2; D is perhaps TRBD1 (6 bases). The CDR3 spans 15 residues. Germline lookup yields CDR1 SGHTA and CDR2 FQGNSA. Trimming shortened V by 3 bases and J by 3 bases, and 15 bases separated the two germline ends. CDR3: CASSLQGWGNYEQYF. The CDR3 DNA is TGTGCCAGCAGCTTGCAGGGGTGGGGAAACTACGAGCAGTACTTC.

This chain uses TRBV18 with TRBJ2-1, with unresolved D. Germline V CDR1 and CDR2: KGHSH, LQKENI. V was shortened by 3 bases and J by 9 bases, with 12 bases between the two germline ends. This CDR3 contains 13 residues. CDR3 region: CASSPLTSAEQFF. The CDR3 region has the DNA TGTGCCAGCTCACCTCTGACTTCCGCTGAGCAGTTCTTC.